The next 31 T cell receptor beta chains were all read from a single sample in a study of shared clonotypes between healthy human individuals. Here immunoSEQ multiplex PCR was the method, and the copy in TCRdb shows in-frame clones only, minus some. Seen here are some 95,000 clones, roughly two thirds observed once, and the top ten hold roughly 40%. Sequencing was done on a sample of memory CD8+ T cells sorted from blood. Subset in this sample: CD45RO+ cells pooled with CCR7-negative TemRA cells. These receptors all stem from a man aged 25 to 40 in good health.

This chain links TRBV19 with TRBJ2-7; no clear D. The CDR3 is made up of 14 amino acids. V dropped 3 bases and J dropped 4 bases, with 13 bases sitting between them. Germline loops: CDR1 LNHDA, CDR2 SQIVND (reference sequence). The CDR3 spells CASSIQHFHYEQYF. In DNA form, the CDR3 reads TGTGCCAGTAGTATCCAGCATTTTCATTACGAGCAGTACTTC.

This rearrangement joins TRBV6-5 to TRBJ2-7, with D maybe TRBD1 (6 bases). Looked up from germline, CDR1 is MNHEY and CDR2 is SVGAGI. V shed 4 bases and J shed 1 base, with 14 bases lying between them. The CDR3 contains 15 residues. The CDR3 region has the DNA TGTGCCAGCAGTTCTCAACTGGACAGTTCCTACGAGCAGTACTTC. Translation: CASSSQLDSSYEQYF.

The gene calls are TRBV6-4 and TRBJ2-3, with D hard to call. CDR3 length: 13 residues. V lost 4 bases and J lost 0, with 5 bases in between. CDR1 and CDR2 (germline): MRHNA, SNTAGT. CDR3 loop: CASSASSTDTQYF. The CDR3 region has the DNA TGTGCCAGCAGTGCATCCAGCACAGATACGCAGTATTTT.

CDR3 sequence reads: CASSAGLAGGRNEQFF. CDR3 sequence (DNA): TGTGCCAGCAGCGCCGGACTAGCGGGAGGCAGGAATGAGCAGTTCTTC. The gene calls are TRBV9 and TRBJ2-1; the match to TRBD2 covers 14 bases. The CDR3 is 16 residues long. Germline CDR1 is SGDLS and CDR2 is YYNGEE. V lost 3 bases, J lost 7 bases, and 6 bases stayed unmatched.

The V call is TRBV5-1, the J call TRBJ2-3; tentative D call: TRBD2 (5 bases). Trimming took 1 base from V and 5 from J, leaving 20 bases between them. CDR1 is SGHRS and CDR2 is YFSETQ in the germline V gene. The CDR3 sequence is 17 residues long. CDR3 in amino acids: CASSLYASPSVVDTQYF. The CDR3 DNA reads TGCGCCAGCAGCTTGTATGCTAGCCCGTCTGTGGTAGATACGCAGTATTTT. The full variable domain, its missing parts supplied by reference TRBV5-1 and TRBJ2-3, is KAGVTQTPRYLIKTRGQQVTLSCSPISGHRSVSWYQQTPGQGLQFLFEYFSETQRNKGNFPGRFSGRQFSNSRSEMNVSTLELGDSALYLCASSLYASPSVVDTQYFGPGTRLTVL.

V is TRBV7-8 and J is TRBJ2-3; possibly TRBD1 or TRBD2 for D (6 bases each). CDR1 is SGHVS, CDR2 FQNEAQ, per germline. Trimming removed 1 base from V and 5 bases from J, with 13 bases in between. This CDR3 has 15 amino acids. CDR3 bases: TGTGCCAGCAGCTTAGGATCGGGGGCAGTAGATACGCAGTATTTT. This encodes CASSLGSGAVDTQYF.

This chain links TRBV5-4 with TRBJ1-2; D is ambiguous. Germline V gene sequence: CDR1 SGHNT, CDR2 YYREEE (reference sequence). V was pared by 6 bases and J by 5 bases, with 8 bases between. The CDR3 contains 11 residues. Here the CDR3 DNA reads TGTGCCAGCACCGATCAATATGGCTACACCTTC. It yields the protein CASTDQYGYTF.

The genes are TRBV28 and TRBJ1-2, with 7 bases lining up with TRBD1. Losses at the gene ends were 6 bases for V and 5 bases for J; bases not matched to a gene: 6. CDR1 is MDHEN, CDR2 SYDVKM, per germline. This CDR3 has 13 amino acids. The CDR3 sequence is CASRAGGSYGYTF. The CDR3 bases are TGTGCCAGCAGAGCAGGGGGATCTTATGGCTACACCTTC.

This chain joins TRBV18 and TRBJ1-1, with D tentatively TRBD1 (5 bases). The CDR3 is 15 amino acids. Trimming removed 1 base at V and 0 bases at J, with 9 bases between. CDR1 and CDR2 (germline): KGHSH, LQKENI. CDR3 in DNA: TGTGCCAGCTCACCACAGGGGCTATTGAACACTGAAGCTTTCTTT. This encodes CASSPQGLLNTEAFF.

J is TRBJ2-1 and V is TRBV4-3, with 8 bases identical to TRBD2. The CDR3 extends over 17 amino acids. The germline gives CDR1 LGHNA, CDR2 YSLEER. The ends lost 0 bases at V and 0 bases at J; junction bases unmatched: 4. The CDR3 sequence: CASSQDLAGNSYNEQFF. The CDR3 DNA reads as TGCGCCAGCAGCCAAGATTTAGCGGGAAACTCCTACAATGAGCAGTTCTTC.

This chain connects TRBV14 to TRBJ2-6, with 9 nucleotides matching TRBD1. Germline V gene data show CDR1 as SGHDN and CDR2 as FVKESK. The CDR3 runs to 17 residues. Losses at the gene ends were 1 base for V and 4 bases for J; bases not matched to a gene: 5. CDR3 nucleotide sequence: TGTGCCAGCAGCCAAGGGACAGGGGTATGGGGGGCCAACGTCCTGACTTTC. Amino acid sequence: CASSQGTGVWGANVLTF.

This chain connects TRBV2 to TRBJ2-4; tentatively, D is TRBD2 (5 bases). The CDR3 has 15 residues. Between the trimmed V and J ends, which lost 7 bases and 6 bases, there was a span of 19 bases. Germline CDR1 and CDR2: SNHLY and FYNNEI. CDR3 loop: CASISQPVRGNIQYF. CDR3 sequence (DNA): TGTGCCAGCATCTCTCAGCCCGTTCGGGGAAACATTCAGTACTTC.

This clone was recorded many times. V is TRBV10-3 and J is TRBJ2-7, with 7 bases identical to TRBD1. The CDR3 spans 15 residues. Germline V CDR1 and CDR2: ENHRY, SYGVKD. The V and J ends lost 6 bases and 2 bases, in that order; junction bases with no gene match: 10. The CDR3 nucleotides read TGTGCCATCAGCCAAGGGACAGTTTCAACCTACGAGCAGTACTTC. Amino acid sequence: CAISQGTVSTYEQYF.

This chain uses TRBV29-1 with TRBJ2-1, with D tentatively TRBD2 (7 bases). The V and J ends lost 4 bases and 7 bases respectively, with 20 bases between them. The CDR3 spans 15 residues. Germline CDR1 SQVTM, CDR2 ANQGSEA. The CDR3: CSVVLNIGRGNEQFF. DNA of the CDR3: TGCAGCGTTGTGCTGAATATAGGGAGGGGGAATGAGCAGTTCTTC.

The V call is TRBV29-1, the J call TRBJ1-2; possible D gene TRBD1, 5 bases. V shed 6 bases and J shed 7 bases, with 12 bases lying between them. The CDR3 runs 11 residues. Germline CDR1 reads SQVTM; CDR2 reads ANQGSEA. CDR3 amino acids: CSVGEGLGYTF. CDR3 coding DNA: TGCAGCGTGGGTGAGGGGCTTGGCTACACCTTC. Complete variable domain (other parts from reference TRBV29-1 and TRBJ1-2): SAVISQKPSRDICQRGTSLTIQCQVDSQVTMMFWYRQQPGQSLTLIATANQGSEATYESGFVIDKFPISRPNLTFSTLTVSNMSPEDSSIYLCSVGEGLGYTFGSGTRLTVV.

This chain connects TRBV10-2 to TRBJ2-2; 10 nucleotides line up with TRBD2. The CDR3 is made up of 16 amino acids. Germline V CDR1 and CDR2: WSHSY, SAAADI. J was trimmed by 5 bases and V by 7 bases; bases with no gene match: 10. In DNA form, the CDR3 reads TGCGCCAGCACCCCCTTAGCGGGAGGAGGGACCGGGGAGCTGTTTTTT. Protein product: CASTPLAGGGTGELFF.

The chain uses TRBV9 and TRBJ2-3; tentative D call: TRBD1 (6 bases). CDR3 length: 13 amino acids. Per germline, CDR1 SGDLS and CDR2 YYNGEE. Trimming cost V 2 bases and J 4 bases, with 8 bases left between them. CDR3 coding DNA: TGTGCCAGCAGCGTCAAGGGGGCAGATACGCAGTATTTT. Its translation: CASSVKGADTQYF.

V is TRBV4-1 and J is TRBJ1-4; TRBD1 aligns across 7 bases. V was clipped by 4 bases and J by 5 bases; unmatched bases: 4. CDR1 and CDR2 (germline): MGHRA, YSYEKL. The CDR3 is made up of 14 amino acids. This CDR3 is CASSPRQGNEKLFF. The DNA of the CDR3 is TGCGCCAGCAGCCCCCGACAGGGAAATGAAAAACTGTTTTTT.

The chain links TRBV7-9 to TRBJ2-7; no reliable D call. Trimming cost V 4 bases and J 4 bases, with 11 bases left between them. Germline CDR1 reads SEHNR; CDR2 reads FQNEAQ (reference sequence). There are 13 residues in the CDR3. In nucleotides, the CDR3 is TGTGCCAGCAGCTCGATCAAAGGATACGAGCAGTACTTC. Residues: CASSSIKGYEQYF.

The V and J genes are TRBV11-2 and TRBJ2-7; 11 nucleotides line up with TRBD2. Trimming removed 2 bases from V and 4 bases from J; junction bases left unmatched: 7. The germline CDR1 and CDR2 sequences are SGHAT and FQNNGV. This CDR3 comprises 16 residues. In DNA, the CDR3 is TGTGCCAGCAGCTTAACTACTAGCGGGAGACTATACGAGCAGTACTTC. It specifies CASSLTTSGRLYEQYF.

This CDR3 is CASSGEGNQPQHF. The CDR3 nucleotides are TGCGCCAGCAGTGGCGAGGGCAATCAGCCCCAGCATTTT. This rearrangement joins TRBV10-2 to TRBJ1-5; D is unresolved. The CDR3 has 13 amino acids. The germline V and J ends were trimmed by 4 bases and 2 bases, with 6 bases remaining between them. Per the germline V gene, CDR1 is WSHSY and CDR2 is SAAADI.

The J gene is TRBJ2-5, the V gene TRBV7-9, with D unclear. The CDR3 has 13 amino acids. Germline V lookup: CDR1 SEHNR, CDR2 FQNEAQ (reference sequence). The V gene lost 1 base and the J gene lost 1 base, with 4 bases spanning the gap. The CDR3 loop reads CASSLGAQETQYF. CDR3 coding DNA: TGTGCCAGCAGCTTAGGGGCCCAAGAGACCCAGTACTTC.

The chain couples TRBV7-9 to TRBJ2-6; the D gene is possibly TRBD1 (5 bases). V was shortened by 0 bases and J by 0 bases, with 9 bases between the two germline ends. CDR3 length: 17 amino acids. The germline V gene encodes CDR1 SEHNR and CDR2 FQNEAQ (reference sequence). For the CDR3, the DNA is TGTGCCAGCAGCTTAGCGGGGCTGAACTCTGGGGCCAACGTCCTGACTTTC. This translates into CASSLAGLNSGANVLTF.

The chain joins TRBV28 to TRBJ1-2; a possible D gene is TRBD1 (5 bases). The CDR3 is made up of 15 amino acids. V shed 3 bases and J shed 4 bases, with 15 bases lying between them. CDR1 and CDR2 from the germline V gene are MDHEN and SYDVKM. The CDR3 protein is CASSLGQGMSYGYTF. CDR3 DNA: TGTGCCAGCAGTTTGGGTCAGGGAATGTCCTATGGCTACACCTTC.

As regards this clone: Other DNA sequences from this sample encode an identical CDR3 as well. The CDR3 DNA reads TGTGCCAGCAGCTTGGGGCTGACAGGGGACCTTTCCAATCAGCCCCAGCATTTT. Its protein product is CASSLGLTGDLSNQPQHF. V and J are TRBV7-8 and TRBJ1-5, with 8 bases that match TRBD1. The CDR3 has 18 residues. CDR1 and CDR2 (germline): SGHVS, FQNEAQ. J lost 3 bases, V lost 3 bases, and 13 bases had no gene match.

The genes are TRBV10-2 and TRBJ2-7; TRBD2 matches 8 bases. CDR3 length: 15 amino acids. Germline assignment: CDR1 WSHSY and CDR2 SAAADI. V shed 5 bases, J shed 0 bases, and the junction held 6 bases outside the gene matches. CDR3 nucleotides: TGCGCCAGCAGTCCTACTAGCGGAGTCTCCTACGAGCAGTACTTC. It yields the protein CASSPTSGVSYEQYF.

The chain is built from TRBV2 and TRBJ2-3, with D possibly TRBD2 on 5 matching bases. Germline CDR1 SNHLY, CDR2 FYNNEI. V was cut by 6 bases and J by 0 bases, with 13 bases left in between. This CDR3 spans 15 amino acids. Written as DNA, the CDR3 is TGTGCCAGCAGCCAGACTATACCTAGCACAGATACGCAGTATTTT. Translation gives CASSQTIPSTDTQYF.

This chain connects TRBV11-2 to TRBJ1-4; D may be TRBD1 (6 bases). Trimming left V 4 bases short and J 0 bases short, with 15 bases between. The CDR3 covers 17 residues. CDR1 is SGHAT, CDR2 FQNNGV, per germline. CDR3 residues: CASSSDRRVATNEKLFF. The CDR3 region has the DNA TGTGCCAGCAGCTCCGACAGGCGTGTAGCAACTAATGAAAAACTGTTTTTT.

The chain employs TRBV28 and TRBJ2-7, with 7 bases fitting TRBD1. J lost 2 bases, V lost 8 bases, and 6 bases had no gene match. Germline V gene data show CDR1 as MDHEN and CDR2 as SYDVKM. The CDR3 length is 13 residues. The CDR3 loop reads CASCSGTAYEQYF. CDR3 nucleotides: TGTGCCAGCTGCTCCGGGACAGCCTACGAGCAGTACTTC.

The rearrangement uses TRBV7-8 and TRBJ2-7; 8 bases agree with TRBD2. Germline trimming cut 5 bases from V and 3 bases from J; bases unmatched to any gene: 9. CDR3 length equals 15 residues. CDR1 SGHVS and CDR2 FQNEAQ come from the germline V gene. CDR3 protein: CASSHGAGGSYEQYF. As DNA, the CDR3 is TGTGCCAGCAGCCATGGGGCGGGAGGCAGCTACGAGCAGTACTTC.

The V gene is TRBV25-1, the J gene TRBJ2-7; no clear D gene. Germline CDR1 MGHDK, CDR2 SYGVNS. The CDR3 contains 18 residues. V was trimmed by 4 bases and J by 0 bases, leaving 22 bases between them. The CDR3 bases are TGTGCCAGCAGTGTGAACCGAGACCCATTGGGGTCCTCCTACGAGCAGTACTTC. Its translation: CASSVNRDPLGSSYEQYF.